These 15 T cell receptor beta chains were sequenced from one sample in a study of cytomegalovirus exposure and HLA in healthy donors (dated 2017 in TCRdb). The library was generated by the immunoSEQ multiplex PCR assay. The multiplex PCR relied on a mix of 60 forward primers for TCR Vbeta segments and 13 reverse primers for TCR Jbeta segments. This is the immuneACCESS table as TCRdb keeps it, with only in-frame sequences that have V and J called. A part of the clones is gone; compared with another copy, unresolved V genes explain less than half, and the rest is unexplained. This sample comprises about 140,000 clones, roughly 80% of them detected only once. About 0.97% of the sample comes from the top ten. Specimen: PBMCs. All receptors come from a man younger than 35 in good health and CMV-seronegative.

The chain recombines TRBV5-6 with TRBJ2-1; D gene ambiguous. The germline CDR1 and CDR2 sequences are SGHDT and YYEEEE. The CDR3 contains 13 residues. V shed 4 bases and J shed 9 bases, with 14 bases lying between them. The CDR3 loop is CASSTDQSGEQFF. In nucleotides, the CDR3 is TGTGCCAGCAGCACAGACCAAAGTGGTGAGCAGTTCTTC.

The chain couples TRBV18 to TRBJ1-4; D is unresolved. CDR3 length: 14 amino acids. Germline V lookup: CDR1 KGHSH, CDR2 LQKENI. V was trimmed by 3 bases and J by 4 bases, leaving 9 bases between them. The CDR3 bases are TGTGCCAGCTCACCTTCCGAGGGTAATGAAAAACTGTTTTTT. Translation: CASSPSEGNEKLFF.

The chain employs TRBV6-5 and TRBJ2-2; 8 bases fit TRBD1. The CDR3 runs to 15 residues. Per the germline V gene, CDR1 is MNHEY and CDR2 is SVGAGI. Trimming took 3 bases from V and 12 from J; bases not matched to a gene: 12. The CDR3, as DNA: TGTGCCAGCAGTTATGAGACAGGGGCAGTGGGTCAGCTGTTTTTT. It encodes CASSYETGAVGQLFF.

The chain has TRBV30 and TRBJ1-3; 7 bases are shared with TRBD1. V lost 5 bases to trimming and J lost 3 bases; unmatched junction nucleotides: 4. Germline loops: CDR1 GTSNPN, CDR2 SVGIG (reference sequence). CDR3 length: 13 amino acids. The DNA for the CDR3 is TGTGCCTGGGACAGGGAGATTGGAAACACCATATATTTT. It codes for CAWDREIGNTIYF.

J is TRBJ2-1 and V is TRBV7-9, with 9 bases lining up with TRBD1. This CDR3 comprises 15 residues. Germline CDR1 SEHNR, CDR2 FQNEAQ (reference sequence). V trimming: 3 bases; J trimming: 8 bases; junction bases outside the gene matches: 8. The CDR3 sequence is CASSLPGQGLYEQFF. CDR3 bases: TGTGCCAGCAGCTTGCCGGGACAGGGACTCTATGAGCAGTTCTTC.

Here the CDR3 DNA reads TGTGCCAGCAGGGACCGGGACAGGCCGAGATGGGGCACAGATACGCAGTATTTT. Residues: CASRDRDRPRWGTDTQYF. The V gene is TRBV5-6, the J gene TRBJ2-3, with TRBD1 matching 8 bases. This CDR3 has 18 residues. The germline gives CDR1 SGHDT, CDR2 YYEEEE. Trimming cost V 5 bases and J 1 base; bases outside gene matches: 15.

As to this clone: An end of the junction does not agree with germline; a read error may underlie this. This sequence joins TRBV7-7 and TRBJ1-1, with 8 bases aligning to TRBD1. Germline V gene data show CDR1 as SSHAT and CDR2 as FNYEAQ (reference sequence). The CDR3 runs to 16 residues. CDR3 region: CASSLSTGQVSAEAFF. The CDR3 nucleotides are TGTGCTAGCAGCTTATCTACGGGACAGGTGTCCGCTGAAGCTTTCTTT.

The chain joins TRBV5-1 to TRBJ2-5; 7 positions match TRBD1. The V and J ends lost 6 bases and 5 bases, in that order; junction bases with no gene match: 10. In germline, CDR1 is SGHRS, CDR2 YFSETQ. The CDR3 length is 14 residues. CDR3 DNA sequence: TGCGCCAGCACACGGACAGGCCTCGACGAGACCCAGTACTTC. Translation: CASTRTGLDETQYF.

This clone was counted only a few times. The rearrangement uses TRBV19 and TRBJ2-7, with 7 bases fitting TRBD2. This CDR3 has 14 amino acids. Germline trimming cut 5 bases from V and 4 bases from J; bases unmatched to any gene: 8. Per the germline V gene, CDR1 is LNHDA and CDR2 is SQIVND (reference sequence). The CDR3 sequence is CASSGGRIGYEQYF. The CDR3 coding sequence is TGTGCCAGTAGTGGCGGGAGAATAGGGTACGAGCAGTACTTC.

V gene TRBV19 combines with J gene TRBJ1-6; no clear D gene. Trimming took 6 bases from V and 3 from J, leaving 12 bases between them. The germline CDR1 and CDR2 sequences are LNHDA and SQIVND (reference sequence). This CDR3 region has 15 residues. CDR3 coding DNA: TGTGCCAGTAGGGGTGGAGGGATCTATAATTCACCCCTCCACTTT. Translation gives CASRGGGIYNSPLHF.

V usage is TRBV5-4 and J usage is TRBJ2-2; 12 bases are shared with TRBD2. The CDR3 consists of 15 residues. The ends lost 0 bases at V and 7 bases at J; junction bases unmatched: 1. Germline CDR1 and CDR2: SGHNT and YYREEE (reference sequence). In DNA, the CDR3 is TGTGCCAGCAGCTTGGGACTAGCGGGGGACGGGGAGCTGTTTTTT. Translated, it gives CASSLGLAGDGELFF.

This chain uses TRBV9 with TRBJ2-3; D ambiguous. V dropped 0 bases and J dropped 10 bases, with 9 bases sitting between them. Germline CDR1 reads SGDLS; CDR2 reads YYNGEE. The CDR3 loop spans 12 amino acids. In DNA form, the CDR3 reads TGTGCCAGCAGCGTAGAGTACTACCCGCAGTATTTT. Protein product: CASSVEYYPQYF.

This chain joins TRBV28 and TRBJ1-1; no clear D gene. The germline CDR1 and CDR2 sequences are MDHEN and SYDVKM. Trimming left V 5 bases short and J 3 bases short, with 10 bases between. This CDR3 has 13 residues. This CDR3 reads CASSPRSDTEAFF. Here the CDR3 DNA reads TGTGCCAGCAGTCCACGGAGCGACACTGAAGCTTTCTTT.

The rearrangement links TRBV2 to TRBJ2-1; 11 bases match TRBD1. The CDR3 sequence is 15 residues long. The germline V gene encodes CDR1 SNHLY and CDR2 FYNNEI. The trim removed 4 bases at V and 7 bases at J, leaving 6 bases unmatched. This CDR3 is CASSGGQGARNEQFF. CDR3 nucleotides: TGTGCCAGCAGTGGCGGACAGGGGGCGCGTAATGAGCAGTTCTTC.

V gene TRBV10-1 combines with J gene TRBJ1-3; the match to TRBD1 covers 7 bases. CDR3 length equals 22 residues. Losses at the gene ends were 8 bases for V and 2 bases for J; bases not matched to a gene: 30. Germline V gene lookup returns CDR1 WNHNN and CDR2 SYGVQD (reference sequence). CDR3 sequence (DNA): TGCGCCAGCCCCTGCGACAGGGCCTCCCCGAATGTGTTGTGGTTTGCTGGAAACACCATATATTTT. Protein: CASPCDRASPNVLWFAGNTIYF.